The table lists the clone carrying this TCR beta chain with a few counts. This record comes from a study of CD8+ T cells in alopecia areata. Germline V gene lookup returns CDR1 SQVTM and CDR2 ANQGSEA. V shed 1 base and J shed 5 bases, with 6 bases lying between them. The CDR3 runs 12 residues. cDNA reverse transcribed from extracted RNA served as the sequencing template. Assay used: immunoSEQ multiplex PCR; TCRdb lists only in-frame clones, some missing. In the table there are approximately 45,000 clones, around 71% of which are singletons. Noted treatment: oral pan-JAK inhibitor, 5-10 mg twice daily. This receptor was taken from a human donor with alopecia areata. The rearrangement uses TRBV29-1 and TRBJ2-1; TRBD2 might be the D (5 bases). The sample consisted of CD8+ T cells sorted from blood, taken at week 4, from a patient treated with tofacitinib. CDR3 nucleotide sequence: TGCAGCGTTGAAGTGGAGGACAATGAGCAGTTCTTC. This gives the protein CSVEVEDNEQFF.